This TCR beta chain stems from a study of T cells in localized non-small cell lung cancer. The method was immunoSEQ multiplex PCR; TCRdb's version includes in-frame clones alone and lacks a portion of them. The data contain about 730 clones, approximately 40% of them singletons. The study's findings and limits: Adjacent uninvolved lung had the highest clonality, suggesting focused antigen responses.

From germline, CDR1 is SGDLS and CDR2 YYNGEE. V lost 4 bases and J 1 base, leaving 11 bases between the germline ends. The CDR3 has 14 residues. This clone was detected a few times. Its specificity is not known. The specimen was normal lung tissue next to the tumor, collected before any cancer treatment. The source of this sequence is a man aged 40 to 70 with stage II lung adenocarcinoma. This chain joins TRBV9 and TRBJ1-1; TRBD1 might be the D (5 bases). CDR3 nucleotides: TGTGCCAGCAGCCCAGGGTCGGCGAACACTGAAGCTTTCTTT. As protein: CASSPGSANTEAFF. The entire variable domain, with the rest obtained from reference TRBV9 and TRBJ1-1, is as follows: DSGVTQTPKHLITATGQRVTLRCSPRSGDLSVYWYQQSLDQGLQFLIQYYNGEERAKGNILERFSAQQFPDLHSELNLSSLELGDSALYFCASSPGSANTEAFFGQGTRLTVV.